This T cell receptor beta chain was documented in a study of T cell responses to AZD1222 COVID-19 vaccine. Study-wide context: Samples with a second dose at about 4 or about 12 weeks were pooled together. Findings and limits, study-wide: CD4 TCRs associated with vaccination spanned spike, dominating at 160-218 and 743-854. Only after the peak T cell response were repertoires sampled.

On this clone itself: Its antigen is undetermined.

Libraries were prepared by immunoSEQ multiplex PCR; TCRdb keeps only in-frame clonotypes and omits some of them. The profile shows 150,000 or so clones, roughly 90% of them singletons. Germline V gives CDR1 SGHRS, CDR2 YFSETQ. This CDR3 comprises 14 residues. The V segment lost 7 bases and the J segment 8 bases; nucleotides outside the gene matches: 8. The sequenced sample was peripheral blood, obtained on day 0 of AZD1222 vaccination. The gene calls are TRBV5-1 and TRBJ1-4; TRBD1 agrees at 10 bases. The receptor's source is an adult in good health. The CDR3 DNA reads TGCGCCAGCGGCCCGGGGACAGGGGACGAAAAACTGTTTTTT. Its protein product is CASGPGTGDEKLFF.